These 27 T cell receptor beta chains were sequenced from one sample in a study of a mutant IDH1 vaccine in newly diagnosed glioma (dated by TCRdb to the early 2020s). Library construction relied on the immunoSEQ multiplex PCR assay. Entries here come from immuneACCESS through TCRdb and include only in-frame sequences with V and J called. Some clones fail to appear in such tables; in the studies checked, an unresolved V gene covers under half of the shortfall, and the cause of the remainder is unknown. The sample contains around 54,000 clones, roughly 87% of them found a single time. The ten top clones hold about 3.2% of the sample. Their target antigens are unknown. Interpreted using the paper, the time point label stands for: week 47, end of study. Each vaccine dose was 300 ug of a 20-mer mutant IDH1 peptide in Montanide, given subcutaneously with topical imiquimod. The sample was PBMCs, taken from a glioma patient whose treatment included an IDH1 peptide vaccine. These receptors all come from a woman between 45 and 60 years old with glioma.

The genes are TRBV4-1 and TRBJ2-5; 8 nucleotides agree with TRBD2. The V gene's germline CDR1 is MGHRA and CDR2 YSYEKL. This CDR3 region has 16 residues. V dropped 3 bases and J dropped 3; count of bases not matched to a gene: 9. Here the CDR3 reads CASSQEPGLGKETQYF. CDR3 nucleotides: TGCGCCAGCAGCCAGGAGCCGGGACTAGGGAAAGAGACCCAGTACTTC.

V usage is TRBV9 and J usage is TRBJ2-7; perhaps TRBD2 as D (5 bases). V gave up 0 bases and J gave up 0 bases, with 10 bases separating them. Germline V CDR1 and CDR2: SGDLS, YYNGEE. This CDR3 has 15 amino acids. The CDR3 region is CASSVDSRGSYEQYF. Written as DNA, the CDR3 is TGTGCCAGCAGCGTAGATTCCCGGGGCTCCTACGAGCAGTACTTC.

V gene TRBV6-6 combines with J gene TRBJ1-6, with D possibly being TRBD1 (5 bases). The CDR3 has 14 residues. Deletions cut 6 bases from V and 5 bases from J, with 11 bases between. The V gene's germline CDR1 is MNHNY and CDR2 SVGAGI (reference sequence). CDR3: CASRRPGDNSPLHF. The CDR3 DNA reads as TGTGCCAGCAGGAGACCGGGGGATAATTCACCCCTCCACTTT.

The chain combines TRBV5-1 with TRBJ2-1; 10 nucleotides agree with TRBD1. The germline gives CDR1 SGHRS, CDR2 YFSETQ. The CDR3 totals 15 residues. After removal of 4 bases from V and 3 bases from J, the junction contained 4 bases not matched to a gene. The CDR3 reads CASSPDRGDYNEQFF. CDR3 DNA: TGCGCCAGCAGCCCGGACAGGGGGGACTACAATGAGCAGTTCTTC.

V and J are TRBV9 and TRBJ2-1, with 9 bases identical to TRBD2. CDR1 SGDLS and CDR2 YYNGEE come from the germline V gene. This CDR3 is 14 amino acids long. V lost 0 bases and J lost 6; bases outside the gene matches: 1. The CDR3 DNA reads as TGTGCCAGCAGCGTAGGACTAGCGGCCAATGAGCAGTTCTTC. Protein: CASSVGLAANEQFF. The entire variable domain, with the rest obtained from reference TRBV9 and TRBJ2-1, is as follows: DSGVTQTPKHLITATGQRVTLRCSPRSGDLSVYWYQQSLDQGLQFLIQYYNGEERAKGNILERFSAQQFPDLHSELNLSSLELGDSALYFCASSVGLAANEQFFGPGTRLTVL.

V usage is TRBV6-1 and J usage is TRBJ1-1, with D uncertain. This CDR3 is 13 amino acids long. Trimming shortened V by 4 bases and J by 0 bases, and 6 bases separated the two germline ends. Germline V lookup: CDR1 MNHNS, CDR2 SASEGT. Here the CDR3 DNA reads TGTGCCAGCAGTGGTCAGATGAACACTGAAGCTTTCTTT. Its protein product is CASSGQMNTEAFF.

The chain joins TRBV11-3 to TRBJ1-2; a weak D match, TRBD1 (6 bases). Germline CDR1 reads SGHNT; CDR2 reads YENEEA. With 1 base removed from V and 5 bases from J, the gap between germline ends came to 11 bases. CDR3 length: 14 residues. CDR3 amino acids: CASSLAGGLYGYTF. CDR3 coding DNA: TGTGCCAGCAGCTTAGCGGGGGGCCTTTATGGCTACACCTTC.

J is TRBJ1-5 and V is TRBV6-1, with D perhaps matching TRBD1 (5 bases). This CDR3 has 15 residues. V dropped 9 bases and J dropped 0 bases, with 15 bases sitting between them. CDR1 is MNHNS and CDR2 is SASEGT in the germline V gene. CDR3 amino acids: CASGRDGYSNQPQHF. The DNA of the CDR3 is TGTGCCAGTGGCCGGGACGGCTATAGCAATCAGCCCCAGCATTTT.

The genes are TRBV6-5 and TRBJ2-7; TRBD2 is a possible D gene (6 bases). Trimming stripped 3 bases from V and 0 bases from J, with 9 bases between. This CDR3 comprises 14 residues. Looked up from germline, CDR1 is MNHEY and CDR2 is SVGAGI. Here the CDR3 reads CASSYQRASYEQYF. As DNA, the CDR3 is TGTGCCAGCAGTTATCAGCGGGCCTCCTACGAGCAGTACTTC.

The genes are TRBV2 and TRBJ2-3, with 7 bases matching TRBD1. The CDR3 has 15 amino acids. The V segment lost 8 bases and the J segment 0 bases; nucleotides outside the gene matches: 8. Germline V gene lookup returns CDR1 SNHLY and CDR2 FYNNEI. The CDR3 sequence is CASGETGYSTDTQYF. CDR3 DNA: TGTGCCAGCGGGGAGACAGGGTATAGCACAGATACGCAGTATTTT.

The genes are TRBV5-1 and TRBJ2-3; the D is unclear. The ends were cut back, 4 bases at V and 5 bases at J, with 14 bases in the middle. The CDR3 has 14 amino acids. Germline CDR1 reads SGHRS; CDR2 reads YFSETQ. Here the CDR3 DNA reads TGCGCCAGCAGCCCCCGCACGCTCGGAGATACGCAGTATTTT. Amino acids: CASSPRTLGDTQYF.

This clone occurred a few times. This sequence joins TRBV6-5 and TRBJ2-3; 8 nucleotides line up with TRBD1. This CDR3 comprises 14 residues. The ends lost 6 bases at V and 4 bases at J; junction bases unmatched: 6. Germline CDR1 and CDR2: MNHEY and SVGAGI. The DNA of the CDR3 is TGTGCCAGCAGGCAGGGGGCGCATGCAGATACGCAGTATTTT. Encoded protein: CASRQGAHADTQYF.

This clone has just a few counts. This chain joins TRBV15 and TRBJ1-4; tentatively, D is TRBD1 (5 bases). V dropped 8 bases and J dropped 8 bases, with 12 bases sitting between them. Germline lookup yields CDR1 LNHNV and CDR2 YYDKDF (reference sequence). The CDR3 runs 12 residues. The CDR3 region is CATRFGTEKLFF. The DNA for the CDR3 is TGTGCCACCCGGTTCGGGACGGAAAAACTGTTTTTT.

This chain connects TRBV5-4 to TRBJ2-7; the D call may be TRBD1 or TRBD2 (5 bases each). Germline V gene data show CDR1 as SGHNT and CDR2 as YYREEE (reference sequence). The CDR3 covers 16 residues. V lost 3 bases to trimming and J lost 6 bases, with 22 bases between them. The CDR3 reads CASSSAYSTGTPEQYF. In nucleotides, the CDR3 is TGTGCCAGCAGCTCGGCTTACAGTACCGGGACCCCCGAGCAGTACTTC.

The chain combines TRBV2 with TRBJ1-5; no firm D call. Germline V gives CDR1 SNHLY, CDR2 FYNNEI. V was pared by 6 bases and J by 5 bases, with 11 bases between. There are 13 residues in the CDR3. DNA for the CDR3: TGTGCCAGCAGCTCAAGATGGGATCAGCCCCAGCATTTT. Its protein product is CASSSRWDQPQHF.

The gene calls are TRBV4-1 and TRBJ2-7; TRBD1 aligns across 7 bases. Germline V gives CDR1 MGHRA, CDR2 YSYEKL. CDR3 length equals 16 residues. The V gene end was trimmed by 2 bases and the J gene end by 0 bases; junction bases not matched to a gene: 7. This chain's CDR3 is CASSQRGTEISYEQYF. The DNA for the CDR3 is TGCGCCAGCAGCCAAAGAGGGACAGAGATCTCCTACGAGCAGTACTTC.

The chain links TRBV27 to TRBJ2-7; the match to TRBD1 covers 9 bases. Unmatched junction bases numbered 10, after V lost 7 bases and J lost 3 bases. This CDR3 is built from 15 residues. CDR1 and CDR2 from the germline V gene are MNHEY and SMNVEV (reference sequence). In nucleotides, the CDR3 is TGTGCCAGCAAAGAACGGGGACAGGGAAACTACGAGCAGTACTTC. Protein product: CASKERGQGNYEQYF.

The chain employs TRBV19 and TRBJ2-1; D possibly corresponds to TRBD2 (5 bases). The germline V gene encodes CDR1 LNHDA and CDR2 SQIVND (reference sequence). V was cut by 5 bases and J by 8 bases, with 10 bases left in between. The CDR3 runs 12 residues. Here the CDR3 reads CASSSLAHEQFF. In nucleotides, the CDR3 is TGTGCCAGTAGTTCCCTAGCTCATGAGCAGTTCTTC.

The rearrangement links TRBV6-1 to TRBJ2-2; maybe TRBD1 (6 bases). Trimming left V 6 bases short and J 1 base short, with 9 bases between. This CDR3 spans 14 amino acids. The germline CDR1 and CDR2 sequences are MNHNS and SASEGT. The CDR3 DNA reads as TGTGCCAGCAGGGAGACAGGGAACACCGGGGAGCTGTTTTTT. Its protein is CASRETGNTGELFF.

This clone has just one count. This chain uses TRBV9 with TRBJ1-3; D unresolved. V gave up 3 bases and J gave up 8 bases, with 18 bases separating them. This CDR3 is 15 amino acids long. Germline V gene sequence: CDR1 SGDLS, CDR2 YYNGEE. CDR3 protein: CASSALSGGIHTIYF. CDR3 DNA sequence: TGTGCCAGCAGCGCCCTCTCGGGTGGGATACACACCATATATTTT.

This chain connects TRBV25-1 to TRBJ1-2; no firm D call. V was clipped by 4 bases and J by 4 bases, with 7 bases between them. This CDR3 is 12 amino acids long. Germline lookup yields CDR1 MGHDK and CDR2 SYGVNS. In DNA form, the CDR3 reads TGTGCCAGCAGTGGAGGCAGCTATGGCTACACCTTC. Residues: CASSGGSYGYTF.

This rearrangement joins TRBV28 to TRBJ2-3, with D hard to call. V lost 2 bases, J lost 5 bases, and 8 bases lay in between. The CDR3 covers 13 residues. Per germline, CDR1 MDHEN and CDR2 SYDVKM. DNA of the CDR3: TGTGCCAGCAGTTTACTCGCGGTAGATACGCAGTATTTT. Translated, it gives CASSLLAVDTQYF.

The chain links TRBV7-6 to TRBJ1-3, with 9 bases matching TRBD1. V shed 1 base, J shed 7 bases, and the junction held 14 bases outside the gene matches. The CDR3 loop spans 18 amino acids. In germline, CDR1 is SGHVS, CDR2 FNYEAQ. CDR3 in amino acids: CASSLGGYGQGSANTIYF. In DNA, the CDR3 is TGTGCCAGCAGCTTAGGGGGGTACGGACAGGGGTCCGCTAACACCATATATTTT.

The chain combines TRBV4-1 with TRBJ2-5, with a tentative D call TRBD1 (6 bases). The V end lost 4 bases, the J end lost 2 bases, and 11 bases lay between the germline ends. CDR1 is MGHRA, CDR2 YSYEKL, per germline. This CDR3 region has 14 residues. The CDR3 loop reads CASSPRTEQETQYF. The CDR3 DNA sequence: TGCGCCAGCAGCCCCAGGACAGAACAAGAGACCCAGTACTTC.

This sequence joins TRBV6-1 and TRBJ2-3, with TRBD2 matching over 16 bases. CDR1 is MNHNS, CDR2 SASEGT, per germline. The CDR3 spans 15 residues. With V trimmed by 6 bases and J by 6 bases, 3 bases remained unmatched. The DNA of the CDR3 is TGTGCCAGCAGGGGACTAGCGGGGGGGCCGGATACGCAGTATTTT. Translated, it gives CASRGLAGGPDTQYF.

By frequency in the sample, this clone is medium-sized. The chain has TRBV4-2 and TRBJ2-7, with 9 bases aligning to TRBD2. CDR1 LGHNA and CDR2 YNFKEQ come from the germline V gene. The junction had 5 bases not matched to a gene; V was cut back by 0 bases and J by 2 bases. CDR3 length: 16 amino acids. This CDR3 reads CASSQEGAGGAYEQYF. The CDR3, as DNA: TGTGCCAGCAGCCAAGAAGGAGCGGGGGGTGCCTACGAGCAGTACTTC.

This CDR3 is CASGPTRGLSSEAFF. The CDR3 DNA reads TGTGCCAGCGGCCCCACCAGGGGGCTATCCTCTGAAGCTTTCTTT. This chain connects TRBV7-9 to TRBJ1-1; 8 bases map to TRBD1. Germline V gene data show CDR1 as SEHNR and CDR2 as FQNEAQ (reference sequence). V shed 8 bases, J shed 6 bases, and the junction held 14 bases outside the gene matches. The CDR3 consists of 15 residues.